This TCR beta chain was observed in a study of shared clonotypes between healthy human individuals. Study observations and caveats: Sorted-subset sequencing, rarefaction showed, was incomplete despite large depth.

This CDR3 contains 11 residues. The V end lost 3 bases, the J end lost 16 bases, and 14 bases lay between the germline ends. Germline loops: CDR1 SGHDT, CDR2 YYEEEE. Deep was the level used in running the assay. Libraries were prepared by immunoSEQ multiplex PCR; TCRdb keeps only in-frame clonotypes and omits some of them. Here the sample spans 1,500,000 or so clones, less than 99% being singletons. Comments on this clone: The antigen remains undetermined.

The chain recombines TRBV5-6 with TRBJ2-4; D not certain. The sequence was obtained from a man aged 25-45 years in good health. The sample was naive CD4+ T cells sorted from blood. Subset of the sample: CD45RA+ positively selected. CDR3 sequence (DNA): TGTGCCAGCAGCTCGGGTCCCTCGTACTACTTC. Translation: CASSSGPSYYF.